A selection of T cell receptor beta chains follows, all from one sample in a study of spatial heterogeneity in lung cancer. TCRdb passed the 5' RACE reads through MiXCR, listing each CDR3 protein once. In the table there are 17,000 or so distinct CDR3 sequences, approximately 8.5% of which are singletons. This sample comprised PBMCs, obtained at follow-up. The receptors originated from a male donor with early-stage non-small cell lung cancer. The CDR3 runs from the conserved cysteine through the conserved F or W. Each record gives: clone size, D gene, V gene, J gene, CDR3 protein, CDR3 DNA. D genes are given only for firm matches. Rows may omit the clone size; those that give it use once, few, many or a size class.

clone size: many; D gene: NA; V gene: TRBV7-2; J gene: TRBJ2-1; CDR3 protein: CASSLGARLVEQFF; CDR3 DNA: TGTGCCAGCAGCTTAGGGGCCCGACTAGTTGAGCAGTTCTTC
clone size: many; D gene: TRBD2; V gene: TRBV4-2; J gene: TRBJ2-1; CDR3 protein: CASSKYTSGVYNEQFF; CDR3 DNA: TGTGCCAGCAGCAAGTACACTAGCGGGGTTTACAATGAGCAGTTCTTC
clone size: many; D gene: NA; V gene: TRBV6-1; J gene: TRBJ2-6; CDR3 protein: CASRKGERTGANVLTF; CDR3 DNA: TGTGCCAGCAGGAAGGGGGAAAGGACGGGGGCCAACGTCCTGACTTTC
clone size: few; D gene: TRBD1; V gene: TRBV5-1; J gene: TRBJ1-6; CDR3 protein: CASSLWTGNSPLHF; CDR3 DNA: TGCGCCAGCAGCTTGTGGACAGGGAATTCACCCCTCCACTTT
clone size: many; D gene: TRBD2; V gene: TRBV2; J gene: TRBJ2-7; CDR3 protein: CASRALGLAGGHEQYF; CDR3 DNA: TGTGCCAGCAGGGCATTGGGACTAGCGGGAGGGCACGAGCAGTACTTC
clone size: NA; D gene: NA; V gene: TRBV6-5; J gene: TRBJ1-6; CDR3 protein: CASSYLGPRGVIHF; CDR3 DNA: TGTGCCAGCAGTTACTTAGGGCCCAGAGGTGTCATCCACTTT
clone size: few; D gene: TRBD2; V gene: TRBV12-3/TRBV12-4; J gene: TRBJ2-1; CDR3 protein: CASSLTSGGAYEQFF; CDR3 DNA: TGTGCCAGCAGTTTGACTAGCGGGGGGGCCTATGAGCAGTTCTTC
clone size: few; D gene: TRBD2; V gene: TRBV6-2/TRBV6-3; J gene: TRBJ2-4; CDR3 protein: CASTLAGGAKNIQYF; CDR3 DNA: TGTGCCAGCACGCTAGCGGGGGGAGCCAAAAACATTCAGTACTTC
clone size: few; D gene: NA; V gene: TRBV2; J gene: TRBJ1-2; CDR3 protein: CASRERLNYGYTF; CDR3 DNA: TGTGCCAGCAGGGAAAGACTAAACTATGGCTACACCTTC
clone size: many; D gene: TRBD1; V gene: TRBV18; J gene: TRBJ2-7; CDR3 protein: CASSLDRDSYEQYF; CDR3 DNA: TGTGCCAGCTCACTAGACAGGGACTCCTACGAGCAGTACTTC
clone size: many; D gene: TRBD1; V gene: TRBV6-2/TRBV6-3; J gene: TRBJ1-4; CDR3 protein: CASSPGTGVAEKLFF; CDR3 DNA: TGTGCCAGCAGCCCAGGGACAGGGGTGGCTGAAAAACTGTTTTTT
clone size: NA; D gene: NA; V gene: TRBV9; J gene: TRBJ1-6; CDR3 protein: CASSVGSSSNSPLHF; CDR3 DNA: TGTGCCAGCAGCGTAGGATCCTCCAGTAATTCACCCCTCCACTTT
clone size: medium-sized; D gene: NA; V gene: TRBV29-1; J gene: TRBJ1-1; CDR3 protein: CSVGGALEANTEAFF; CDR3 DNA: TGCAGCGTTGGAGGGGCCCTGGAGGCGAACACTGAAGCTTTCTTT
clone size: many; D gene: NA; V gene: TRBV6-2/TRBV6-3; J gene: TRBJ2-7; CDR3 protein: CASSFKDAGALGQYF; CDR3 DNA: TGTGCCAGCAGCTTTAAAGACGCGGGGGCGCTAGGGCAGTACTTC
clone size: NA; D gene: NA; V gene: TRBV11-2; J gene: TRBJ1-2; CDR3 protein: CASSSPATGGYTF; CDR3 DNA: TGTGCCAGCAGCTCCCCCGCGACGGGCGGCTACACCTTC
clone size: many; D gene: TRBD1; V gene: TRBV12-3/TRBV12-4; J gene: TRBJ1-1; CDR3 protein: CASSSTGALNTEAFF; CDR3 DNA: TGTGCCAGCAGTAGTACAGGGGCCCTGAACACTGAAGCTTTCTTT
clone size: many; D gene: NA; V gene: TRBV14; J gene: TRBJ2-7; CDR3 protein: CASSQAADIRLGEQYF; CDR3 DNA: TGTGCCAGCAGCCAAGCTGCGGACATAAGACTAGGCGAGCAGTACTTC
clone size: many; D gene: NA; V gene: TRBV7-2; J gene: TRBJ1-3; CDR3 protein: CASSLMDPSSGNTIYF; CDR3 DNA: TGTGCCAGCAGCTTAATGGACCCCTCCTCTGGAAACACCATATATTTT
clone size: few; D gene: NA; V gene: TRBV6-2/TRBV6-3; J gene: TRBJ2-7; CDR3 protein: CASSYSIQGYTYEQYF; CDR3 DNA: TGTGCCAGCAGTTACTCGATCCAGGGGTACACCTACGAGCAGTACTTC
clone size: many; D gene: TRBD2; V gene: TRBV7-6; J gene: TRBJ2-5; CDR3 protein: CASSLSRGGTQYF; CDR3 DNA: TGTGCCAGCAGCTTATCCCGCGGGGGGACCCAGTACTTC
clone size: NA; D gene: TRBD1; V gene: TRBV13; J gene: TRBJ1-2; CDR3 protein: CASNKRTGFGYTF; CDR3 DNA: TGTGCCAGCAACAAACGGACAGGGTTTGGCTACACCTTC
clone size: few; D gene: NA; V gene: TRBV28; J gene: TRBJ2-7; CDR3 protein: CASSLWGPNEQYF; CDR3 DNA: TGTGCCAGCAGTTTATGGGGGCCCAACGAGCAGTACTTC
clone size: NA; D gene: NA; V gene: TRBV6-5; J gene: TRBJ2-5; CDR3 protein: CASSYARGRGETQYF; CDR3 DNA: TGTGCCAGCAGTTACGCCAGGGGGCGGGGGGAGACCCAGTACTTC
clone size: many; D gene: NA; V gene: TRBV29-1; J gene: TRBJ1-2; CDR3 protein: CSVSEGDGYGYTF; CDR3 DNA: TGCAGCGTTTCAGAGGGGGATGGCTATGGCTACACCTTC
clone size: many; D gene: TRBD1; V gene: TRBV7-9; J gene: TRBJ2-2; CDR3 protein: CASSFTTGSTGELFF; CDR3 DNA: TGTGCCAGCAGCTTTACGACAGGGAGTACCGGGGAGCTGTTTTTT
clone size: many; D gene: TRBD1; V gene: TRBV12-3/TRBV12-4; J gene: TRBJ1-2; CDR3 protein: CASRQGAGHGYTF; CDR3 DNA: TGTGCCAGCAGGCAGGGGGCAGGACATGGCTACACCTTC
clone size: many; D gene: TRBD1; V gene: TRBV24-1; J gene: TRBJ2-1; CDR3 protein: CATSDQTGEYNEQFF; CDR3 DNA: TGTGCCACCAGTGATCAGACAGGGGAATACAATGAGCAGTTCTTC
clone size: few; D gene: NA; V gene: TRBV29-1; J gene: TRBJ2-1; CDR3 protein: CSAQDSSSYNEQFF; CDR3 DNA: TGCAGCGCCCAGGACAGTAGCTCCTACAATGAGCAGTTCTTC
clone size: many; D gene: NA; V gene: TRBV20-1; J gene: TRBJ2-3; CDR3 protein: CSARWPDTQYF; CDR3 DNA: TGCAGTGCTAGGTGGCCAGATACGCAGTATTTT
clone size: NA; D gene: NA; V gene: TRBV28; J gene: TRBJ2-6; CDR3 protein: CASSLGPWGSRSGANVLTF; CDR3 DNA: TGTGCCAGCAGTCTCGGCCCTTGGGGCAGCCGCTCTGGGGCCAACGTCCTGACTTTC
clone size: many; D gene: NA; V gene: TRBV12-3/TRBV12-4; J gene: TRBJ1-5; CDR3 protein: CASSRGGSNQPQHF; CDR3 DNA: TGTGCCAGCAGCCGGGGGGGGAGCAATCAGCCCCAGCATTTT
clone size: few; D gene: TRBD2; V gene: TRBV12-3/TRBV12-4; J gene: TRBJ2-3; CDR3 protein: CATGTSGADTQYF; CDR3 DNA: TGTGCCACCGGGACTAGCGGGGCAGATACGCAGTATTTT
clone size: NA; D gene: TRBD1; V gene: TRBV5-1; J gene: TRBJ2-5; CDR3 protein: CASSFSTGKETQYF; CDR3 DNA: TGCGCCAGCAGCTTTTCGACAGGGAAAGAGACCCAGTACTTC
clone size: few; D gene: TRBD2; V gene: TRBV7-8; J gene: TRBJ2-1; CDR3 protein: CASSYYGAGDEQFF; CDR3 DNA: TGTGCCAGCAGCTACTATGGCGCGGGAGATGAGCAGTTCTTC
clone size: few; D gene: NA; V gene: TRBV28; J gene: TRBJ2-3; CDR3 protein: CASSLEGRRSDTQYF; CDR3 DNA: TGTGCCAGCAGTTTGGAGGGAAGGAGATCAGATACGCAGTATTTT
clone size: many; D gene: NA; V gene: TRBV6-4; J gene: TRBJ2-3; CDR3 protein: CASSDSEGGTDTQYF; CDR3 DNA: TGTGCCAGCAGTGACTCGGAGGGGGGCACAGATACGCAGTATTTT
clone size: NA; D gene: NA; V gene: TRBV6-1; J gene: TRBJ1-4; CDR3 protein: CASSEGPLGVTNEKLFF; CDR3 DNA: TGTGCCAGCAGTGAGGGGCCGTTGGGGGTGACTAATGAAAAACTGTTTTTT
clone size: NA; D gene: TRBD1; V gene: TRBV5-4; J gene: TRBJ2-7; CDR3 protein: CASSFDRVSYEQYF; CDR3 DNA: TGTGCCAGCAGTTTTGACAGGGTTTCCTACGAGCAGTACTTC
clone size: many; D gene: NA; V gene: TRBV11-2; J gene: TRBJ2-3; CDR3 protein: CASSLDSEVPAPELDTQYF; CDR3 DNA: TGTGCCAGCAGCTTAGATAGTGAGGTACCCGCTCCCGAGTTAGATACGCAGTATTTT
clone size: NA; D gene: NA; V gene: TRBV10-1; J gene: TRBJ2-3; CDR3 protein: CASSESSTGTDTQYF; CDR3 DNA: TGCGCCAGCAGTGAGTCGTCGACAGGCACAGATACGCAGTATTTT
clone size: many; D gene: NA; V gene: TRBV5-1; J gene: TRBJ2-7; CDR3 protein: CASSSDRLMEQYF; CDR3 DNA: TGCGCCAGCAGCTCCGACAGGTTAATGGAGCAGTACTTC
clone size: NA; D gene: NA; V gene: TRBV6-6; J gene: TRBJ2-7; CDR3 protein: CASSYDPYEQYF; CDR3 DNA: TGTGCCAGCAGTTACGACCCCTACGAGCAGTACTTC
clone size: once; D gene: NA; V gene: TRBV7-2; J gene: TRBJ1-1; CDR3 protein: CASSLDVGGGNTEAFF; CDR3 DNA: TGTGCCAGCAGCTTAGACGTTGGAGGGGGGAACACTGAAGCTTTCTTT
clone size: many; D gene: TRBD2; V gene: TRBV5-1; J gene: TRBJ2-7; CDR3 protein: CASSFGLAAIRSYEQYF; CDR3 DNA: TGCGCCAGCAGCTTCGGACTAGCGGCCATACGCTCCTACGAGCAGTACTTC
clone size: many; D gene: TRBD1; V gene: TRBV20-1; J gene: TRBJ2-6; CDR3 protein: CSAGGQASSGANVLTF; CDR3 DNA: TGCAGTGCTGGGGGACAGGCTAGCTCTGGGGCCAACGTCCTGACTTTC
clone size: many; D gene: NA; V gene: TRBV29-1; J gene: TRBJ2-5; CDR3 protein: CSAANQETQYF; CDR3 DNA: TGCAGCGCCGCTAACCAAGAGACCCAGTACTTC
clone size: NA; D gene: TRBD1; V gene: TRBV5-1; J gene: TRBJ2-5; CDR3 protein: CASSWTGTGGETQYF; CDR3 DNA: TGCGCCAGCAGCTGGACCGGGACAGGGGGAGAGACCCAGTACTTC
clone size: many; D gene: TRBD2; V gene: TRBV20-1; J gene: TRBJ2-1; CDR3 protein: CSARDGAGENNEQFF; CDR3 DNA: TGCAGTGCTAGAGATGGAGCGGGAGAGAACAATGAGCAGTTCTTC
clone size: few; D gene: NA; V gene: TRBV21-1; J gene: TRBJ2-6; CDR3 protein: CASSEGRGEGANVLTF; CDR3 DNA: TGTGCCAGCAGCGAAGGCAGGGGTGAGGGGGCCAACGTCCTGACTTTC
clone size: few; D gene: NA; V gene: TRBV18; J gene: TRBJ2-3; CDR3 protein: CASSPPLATRTDTQYF; CDR3 DNA: TGTGCCAGCTCACCACCCCTAGCTACTCGCACAGATACGCAGTATTTT
clone size: NA; D gene: NA; V gene: TRBV12-3/TRBV12-4; J gene: TRBJ1-6; CDR3 protein: CASSLSVPNSPLHF; CDR3 DNA: TGTGCCAGCAGTTTAAGCGTTCCTAATTCACCCCTCCACTTT
clone size: NA; D gene: NA; V gene: TRBV14; J gene: TRBJ2-2; CDR3 protein: CASSQDFGGPRTGELFF; CDR3 DNA: TGTGCCAGCAGCCAAGATTTTGGCGGCCCGAGGACCGGGGAGCTGTTTTTT
clone size: many; D gene: TRBD2; V gene: TRBV24-1; J gene: TRBJ2-1; CDR3 protein: CATSDFGGLAGDNEQFF; CDR3 DNA: TGTGCCACCAGTGATTTCGGGGGACTAGCGGGGGACAATGAGCAGTTCTTC
clone size: few; D gene: NA; V gene: TRBV18; J gene: TRBJ2-1; CDR3 protein: CASSHGPSSYNEQFF; CDR3 DNA: TGTGCCAGCTCACACGGTCCGAGCTCCTACAATGAGCAGTTCTTC
clone size: many; D gene: NA; V gene: TRBV20-1; J gene: TRBJ2-5; CDR3 protein: CSARDRRAGETQYF; CDR3 DNA: TGCAGTGCTAGAGATCGGAGGGCGGGGGAGACCCAGTACTTC
clone size: NA; D gene: NA; V gene: TRBV14; J gene: TRBJ1-1; CDR3 protein: CASSPRGWENTEAFF; CDR3 DNA: TGTGCCAGCAGCCCGAGAGGGTGGGAGAACACTGAAGCTTTCTTT
clone size: many; D gene: NA; V gene: TRBV29-1; J gene: TRBJ2-3; CDR3 protein: CSVEGPGSPDTQYF; CDR3 DNA: TGCAGCGTTGAGGGACCCGGGTCCCCAGATACGCAGTATTTT
clone size: many; D gene: TRBD2; V gene: TRBV19; J gene: TRBJ2-7; CDR3 protein: CASSITSGPSYEQYF; CDR3 DNA: TGTGCCAGTAGTATCACTAGCGGGCCCTCCTACGAGCAGTACTTC
clone size: NA; D gene: NA; V gene: TRBV6-6; J gene: TRBJ2-7; CDR3 protein: CASSSPAGTSYEQYF; CDR3 DNA: TGTGCCAGCAGTTCACCGGCAGGGACTTCGTACGAGCAGTACTTC
clone size: many; D gene: NA; V gene: TRBV7-9; J gene: TRBJ2-7; CDR3 protein: CASSWGIEGSYEQYF; CDR3 DNA: TGTGCCAGCAGCTGGGGAATAGAAGGCTCCTACGAGCAGTACTTC